Given below is one TCR beta chain in context. Its antigen is unknown. Genomic DNA for unsorted samples, which was extracted with the QIAamp DNA Blood Mini kit, came from about 90 million PBMCs. At a deep level, the assay was run. Only in-frame clones appear in the TCRdb table, and some are missing; sequencing was by immunoSEQ multiplex PCR. This repertoire shows fewer than 600,000 clones, 60% to 85% found once; its top ten account for 13%. This entry comes from a study of shared clonotypes between healthy human individuals. Background on the study: The donor pool was made up of two women and three men aged 18 to 49. Study observations and caveats: Clonotype sharing among donors was expected to depend on sequencing depth.

This CDR3 has 14 amino acids. Germline CDR1 reads MNHEY; CDR2 reads SVGAGI. Trimming cost V 0 bases and J 11 bases, with 13 bases left between them. This sequence was found in a woman between 40 and 55 years old in good health. Some clones in this sample may be carry-over from other donors' samples. The chain uses TRBV6-5 and TRBJ1-4; D call uncertain. Sequenced sample: PBMCs. In DNA form, the CDR3 reads TGTGCCAGCAGTTACTCGCAGCGCATTGGGAAACTGTTTTTT. It translates to CASSYSQRIGKLFF.